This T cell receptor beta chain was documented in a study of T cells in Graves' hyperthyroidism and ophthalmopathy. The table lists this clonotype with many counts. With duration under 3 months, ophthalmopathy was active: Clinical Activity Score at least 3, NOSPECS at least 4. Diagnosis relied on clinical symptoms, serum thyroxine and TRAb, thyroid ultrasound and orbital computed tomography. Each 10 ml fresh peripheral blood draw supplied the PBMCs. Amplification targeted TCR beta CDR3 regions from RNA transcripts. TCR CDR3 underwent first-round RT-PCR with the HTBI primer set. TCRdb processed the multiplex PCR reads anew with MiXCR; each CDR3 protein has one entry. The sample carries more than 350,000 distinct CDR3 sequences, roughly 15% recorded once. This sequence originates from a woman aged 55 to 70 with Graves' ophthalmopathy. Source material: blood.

CDR3: CASSYLPGGFNEQFF. The DNA for the CDR3 is TGTGCCAGCAGTTATCTACCGGGAGGGTTCAATGAGCAGTTCTTC. V and J are TRBV12-3 or TRBV12-4 and TRBJ2-1; 8 bases are a match to TRBD2. This CDR3 spans 15 amino acids. J gave up 6 bases and V 4 bases, and 8 bases lay outside the gene matches.